A single sample gave rise to the 32 T cell receptor beta chains below, sequenced in a study of blood T cell repertoires in COVID-19. Method: immunoSEQ multiplex PCR; TCRdb's copy keeps in-frame clones and lacks some. Among just over 250,000 clones, 88% were seen once, and the ten largest hold 4%. What was sequenced was peripheral blood. Every receptor here comes from a man aged 60 to 69 who had recovered from COVID-19.

The chain links TRBV5-4 to TRBJ1-3; 7 bases map to TRBD1. Germline CDR1 is SGHNT and CDR2 is YYREEE (reference sequence). Trimming took 4 bases from V and 4 from J; bases not matched to a gene: 2. This CDR3 has 13 amino acids. CDR3 in DNA: TGTGCCAGCAGCCCGGACAGGGGAAACACCATATATTTT. As protein: CASSPDRGNTIYF.

V usage is TRBV7-3 and J usage is TRBJ1-1; 8 bases fit TRBD1. V trimming: 1 base; J trimming: 5 bases; junction bases outside the gene matches: 6. Germline CDR1 and CDR2: SGHTA and FQGTGA. This CDR3 is built from 15 residues. CDR3 protein: CASSLMGQVGTEAFF. In DNA form, the CDR3 reads TGTGCCAGCAGCTTAATGGGACAGGTAGGGACTGAAGCTTTCTTT. The whole variable domain, remainder taken from reference TRBV7-3 and TRBJ1-1, is GAGVSQTPSNKVTEKGKYVELRCDPISGHTALYWYRQSLGQGPEFLIYFQGTGAADDSGLPNDRFFAVRPEGSVSTLKIQRTERGDSAVYLCASSLMGQVGTEAFFGQGTRLTVV.

The chain is built from TRBV5-1 and TRBJ2-7, with 8 bases fitting TRBD1. Germline CDR1 is SGHRS and CDR2 is YFSETQ. The V gene end was trimmed by 4 bases and the J gene end by 4 bases; junction bases not matched to a gene: 7. CDR3 length equals 14 residues. CDR3 nucleotides: TGCGCCAGCAGCGCGGGGACAGGTCTGTACGAGCAGTACTTC. This codes for CASSAGTGLYEQYF. Using reference TRBV5-1 and TRBJ2-7 for the parts outside the CDR3, the full variable domain is KAGVTQTPRYLIKTRGQQVTLSCSPISGHRSVSWYQQTPGQGLQFLFEYFSETQRNKGNFPGRFSGRQFSNSRSEMNVSTLELGDSALYLCASSAGTGLYEQYFGPGTRLTVT.

This sequence joins TRBV28 and TRBJ2-5, with 7 bases identical to TRBD1. The trim removed 5 bases at V and 0 bases at J, leaving 6 bases unmatched. Germline V gene sequence: CDR1 MDHEN, CDR2 SYDVKM. The CDR3 extends over 15 amino acids. The CDR3: CASSPADRDQETQYF. The DNA of the CDR3 is TGTGCCAGCAGTCCTGCAGACAGGGACCAAGAGACCCAGTACTTC. Based on the CDR3 plus reference TRBV28 and TRBJ2-5, the full variable domain is DVKVTQSSRYLVKRTGEKVFLECVQDMDHENMFWYRQDPGLGLRLIYFSYDVKMKEKGDIPEGYSVSREKKERFSLILESASTNQTSMYLCASSPADRDQETQYFGPGTRLLVL.

The V and J genes are TRBV6-6 and TRBJ1-1; D might be TRBD1 (5 bases). V dropped 7 bases and J dropped 4 bases, with 16 bases sitting between them. Germline V gives CDR1 MNHNY, CDR2 SVGAGI (reference sequence). The CDR3 is made up of 14 amino acids. CDR3 protein: CASNRPGGTTEAFF. CDR3 DNA: TGTGCCAGCAACCGTCCGGGAGGGACCACTGAAGCTTTCTTT.

The J gene is TRBJ1-2, the V gene TRBV14; no clear D. Germline V lookup: CDR1 SGHDN, CDR2 FVKESK. With 1 base removed from V and 8 bases from J, the gap between germline ends came to 14 bases. The CDR3 length is 14 residues. In DNA form, the CDR3 reads TGTGCCAGCAGCCAAGCGGGATCCCTTTGGGGCTACACCTTC. This sequence encodes CASSQAGSLWGYTF. Supplemented by reference TRBV14 and TRBJ1-2, the full variable domain reads EAGVTQFPSHSVIEKGQTVTLRCDPISGHDNLYWYRRVMGKEIKFLLHFVKESKQDESGMPNNRFLAERTGGTYSTLKVQPAELEDSGVYFCASSQAGSLWGYTFGSGTRLTVV.

This clone was found once. CDR3: CASSIRRTSVDTDTQYF. Here the CDR3 DNA reads TGTGCCAGTAGTATAAGGCGGACTAGCGTAGACACAGATACGCAGTATTTT. This chain uses TRBV19 with TRBJ2-3; 9 nucleotides line up with TRBD2. V was pared by 2 bases and J by 2 bases, with 8 bases of the junction left unmatched. There are 17 residues in the CDR3. CDR1 is LNHDA, CDR2 SQIVND, per germline (reference sequence).

This sequence joins TRBV9 and TRBJ2-5, with 7 bases matching TRBD2. Per the germline V gene, CDR1 is SGDLS and CDR2 is YYNGEE. After removal of 0 bases from V and 5 bases from J, the junction contained 13 bases not matched to a gene. The CDR3 sequence is 17 residues long. The CDR3 bases are TGTGCCAGCAGCGTAGATCCGTTGGGGGGGAAGAGGGAGACCCAGTACTTC. This encodes CASSVDPLGGKRETQYF.

This sequence joins TRBV5-4 and TRBJ1-2, with a possible D match to TRBD1 (5 bases). The CDR3 length is 13 residues. Looked up from germline, CDR1 is SGHNT and CDR2 is YYREEE (reference sequence). V lost 4 bases, J lost 3 bases, and 10 bases lay in between. DNA of the CDR3: TGTGCCAGCAGCCTCCAGGGCGACTATGGCTACACCTTC. Its translation is CASSLQGDYGYTF. Drawing the rest from reference TRBV5-4 and TRBJ1-2, the complete variable domain is ETGVTQSPTHLIKTRGQQVTLRCSSQSGHNTVSWYQQALGQGPQFIFQYYREEENGRGNFPPRFSGLQFPNYSSELNVNALELDDSALYLCASSLQGDYGYTFGSGTRLTVV.

The CDR3 DNA reads TGTGCCAGCAGTAACCCCCAGGGTGAGCAGTACTTC. This sequence encodes CASSNPQGEQYF. V gene TRBV6-5 combines with J gene TRBJ2-7; D perhaps matches TRBD1 (5 bases). Germline V gives CDR1 MNHEY, CDR2 SVGAGI. V was clipped by 5 bases and J by 7 bases, with 12 bases between them. The CDR3 spans 12 residues.

This clone was picked up one time. The rearrangement uses TRBV2 and TRBJ2-6, with 7 bases fitting TRBD2. The germline V gene encodes CDR1 SNHLY and CDR2 FYNNEI. V dropped 8 bases and J dropped 0; count of bases not matched to a gene: 13. There are 18 residues in the CDR3. The chain's CDR3 is CASQASPGLTSGANVLTF. As DNA, the CDR3 is TGTGCCAGCCAAGCTAGTCCGGGACTAACCTCTGGGGCCAACGTCCTGACTTTC.

The V gene is TRBV29-1, the J gene TRBJ2-3; TRBD2 is a possible D gene (6 bases). The CDR3 is made up of 16 amino acids. CDR1 and CDR2 (germline): SQVTM, ANQGSEA. Deletions cut 1 base from V and 2 bases from J, with 16 bases between. Here the CDR3 reads CSVEVTSAGITDTQYF. The DNA for the CDR3 is TGCAGCGTTGAAGTGACATCGGCGGGGATCACAGATACGCAGTATTTT.

This clone was seen a handful of times. The J gene is TRBJ1-3, the V gene TRBV30; the match to TRBD1 covers 9 bases. The CDR3 is 20 amino acids. The germline V gene encodes CDR1 GTSNPN and CDR2 SVGIG (reference sequence). J was trimmed by 2 bases and V by 0 bases; bases with no gene match: 17. The CDR3 region has the DNA TGTGCCTGGAGTGTTCTGTGGGACAGGGTTGTCAAGTCTCCTGGAAACACCATATATTTT. It is translated as CAWSVLWDRVVKSPGNTIYF.

The chain recombines TRBV11-3 with TRBJ2-7; no clear D. Germline V gives CDR1 SGHNT, CDR2 YENEEA. The CDR3 is 14 amino acids. V was cut by 10 bases and J by 3 bases, with 19 bases left in between. The CDR3 here is CAKNPGSSYYEQYF. The CDR3 region has the DNA TGTGCCAAAAACCCAGGCAGCTCCTACTACGAGCAGTACTTC.

V usage is TRBV12-5 and J usage is TRBJ2-1; TRBD1 aligns across 7 bases. CDR3 length equals 14 residues. With 5 bases clipped from V and 8 bases from J, the junction kept 9 bases outside the gene matches. CDR1 is LGHNT and CDR2 is FRNRAP in the germline V gene. CDR3 protein: CASGAPDRLHEQFF. The CDR3 DNA reads as TGTGCTAGTGGTGCCCCGGACAGGCTCCATGAGCAGTTCTTC.

This clone was detected only a few times. The rearrangement joins TRBV7-8 to TRBJ1-5, with D maybe TRBD1 (5 bases). This CDR3 comprises 14 residues. V dropped 0 bases and J dropped 6 bases, with 9 bases sitting between them. Germline CDR1 is SGHVS and CDR2 is FQNEAQ. The CDR3 sequence is CASSLAQGSQPQHF. Here the CDR3 DNA reads TGTGCCAGCAGCTTAGCTCAGGGTAGTCAGCCCCAGCATTTT.

The chain uses TRBV27 and TRBJ1-5, with D possibly matching TRBD1 (5 bases). Germline-derived CDR1 and CDR2 are MNHEY and SMNVEV (reference sequence). V lost 0 bases and J lost 0, with 6 bases in between. CDR3 length equals 15 residues. The CDR3 region is CASSLSTVSNQPQHF. CDR3 DNA: TGTGCCAGCAGTTTATCGACAGTTAGCAATCAGCCCCAGCATTTT.

This chain joins TRBV3-1 (or the pseudogene TRBV3-2) and TRBJ2-3, with 8 bases fitting TRBD2. Germline V lookup: CDR1 LGHDT, CDR2 YNNKEL (reference sequence). After removal of 0 bases from V and 5 bases from J, the junction contained 7 bases not matched to a gene. This CDR3 region has 16 residues. This CDR3 reads CASSQEAGVWRDTQYF. DNA of the CDR3: TGTGCCAGCAGCCAAGAAGCGGGGGTGTGGAGAGATACGCAGTATTTT.

This clone came up once. This chain joins TRBV30 and TRBJ1-6; a possible D gene is TRBD1 (6 bases). Trimming stripped 8 bases from V and 8 bases from J, with 16 bases between. The CDR3 totals 13 residues. Germline V gene lookup returns CDR1 GTSNPN and CDR2 SVGIG (reference sequence). The CDR3 DNA is TGTGCCCGACATACAGGGTGGGATTCACCCCTCCACTTT. Encoded protein: CARHTGWDSPLHF.

CDR3 coding DNA: TGCGCCAGCAGCATCTCGACAGGGGGTAACGATTCACCCCTCCACTTT. Its translation: CASSISTGGNDSPLHF. J is TRBJ1-6 and V is TRBV5-1; 9 bases are shared with TRBD1. The CDR3 is made up of 16 amino acids. CDR1 is SGHRS, CDR2 YFSETQ, per germline. V lost 4 bases and J lost 8; bases outside the gene matches: 10.

In this sample, this clone turned up once. This rearrangement joins TRBV2 to TRBJ2-2; possible D gene TRBD1, 5 bases. Germline lookup yields CDR1 SNHLY and CDR2 FYNNEI. The CDR3 covers 13 residues. V lost 6 bases and J 4 bases, leaving 9 bases between the germline ends. CDR3 nucleotide sequence: TGTGCCAGCAGCTCTAGGGGCACCGGGGAGCTGTTTTTT. Its translation: CASSSRGTGELFF.

The chain links TRBV9 to TRBJ2-5; TRBD1 matches at 7 bases. CDR1 and CDR2 (germline): SGDLS, YYNGEE. The CDR3 covers 15 residues. J was trimmed by 4 bases and V by 0 bases; bases with no gene match: 6. DNA of the CDR3: TGTGCCAGCAGCGTAGACCCCTACAGGGGAGAGACCCAGTACTTC. The encoded protein is CASSVDPYRGETQYF.

The chain joins TRBV9 to TRBJ2-7; 7 nucleotides agree with TRBD2. Germline loops: CDR1 SGDLS, CDR2 YYNGEE. J lost 0 bases, V lost 4 bases, and 4 bases had no gene match. This CDR3 spans 14 amino acids. The DNA for the CDR3 is TGTGCCAGCAGCTCCCTAGCGGACTCCTACGAGCAGTACTTC. As protein: CASSSLADSYEQYF.

This chain uses TRBV9 with TRBJ2-7; TRBD1 matches 10 bases. The CDR3 has 14 amino acids. Trimming cost V 0 bases and J 6 bases; bases outside gene matches: 3. CDR1 SGDLS and CDR2 YYNGEE come from the germline V gene. The CDR3 spells CASSVGDRGFEQYF. The CDR3 bases are TGTGCCAGCAGCGTAGGGGACAGGGGCTTCGAGCAGTACTTC.

The J gene is TRBJ1-2, the V gene TRBV13, with a weak D call TRBD1 (6 bases). The CDR3 covers 14 residues. Deletions cut 5 bases from V and 4 bases from J, with 14 bases between. CDR1 and CDR2 from the germline V gene are PRHDT and FYEKMQ (reference sequence). This CDR3 is CASSTTGHRYGYTF. The CDR3 nucleotides read TGTGCCAGCAGCACGACGGGACATCGCTATGGCTACACCTTC.

The genes are TRBV7-9 and TRBJ1-1; 12 nucleotides match TRBD1. The CDR3 length is 16 residues. V lost 6 bases and J lost 5; bases outside the gene matches: 10. Germline V gives CDR1 SEHNR, CDR2 FQNEAQ (reference sequence). CDR3 DNA sequence: TGTGCCAGCAGTCCGGGACAGGGGGCAGGTAATACTGAAGCTTTCTTT. Its protein product is CASSPGQGAGNTEAFF.

This clone showed up just once. The chain has TRBV27 and TRBJ2-7; 8 nucleotides align to TRBD1. V lost 0 bases to trimming and J lost 2 bases; unmatched junction nucleotides: 6. The germline V gene encodes CDR1 MNHEY and CDR2 SMNVEV (reference sequence). The CDR3 is 16 amino acids. The CDR3 region has the DNA TGTGCCAGCAGTTTATCGACGGGACAGGAGACCTACGAGCAGTACTTC. Its protein is CASSLSTGQETYEQYF.

The CDR3 region is CASSLAAGPSYEQYF. Here the CDR3 DNA reads TGTGCCAGCAGCTTAGCGGCAGGGCCGTCCTACGAGCAGTACTTC. This chain joins TRBV7-9 and TRBJ2-7; tentative D call: TRBD1 (5 bases). Trimming removed 0 bases at V and 1 base at J, with 10 bases between. Germline V gene lookup returns CDR1 SEHNR and CDR2 FQNEAQ (reference sequence). This CDR3 has 15 amino acids. Drawing the rest from reference TRBV7-9 and TRBJ2-7, the complete variable domain is DTGVSQNPRHKITKRGQNVTFRCDPISEHNRLYWYRQTLGQGPEFLTYFQNEAQLEKSRLLSDRFSAERPKGSFSTLEIQRTEQGDSAMYLCASSLAAGPSYEQYFGPGTRLTVT.

The V call is TRBV5-4, the J call TRBJ2-2; D is unclear. Deletions cut 0 bases from V and 0 bases from J, with 9 bases between. This CDR3 contains 16 residues. Germline V gene data show CDR1 as SGHNT and CDR2 as YYREEE (reference sequence). This chain's CDR3 is CASSLGRGANTGELFF. CDR3 bases: TGTGCCAGCAGCTTGGGTAGAGGAGCGAACACCGGGGAGCTGTTTTTT.

The chain links TRBV4-1 to TRBJ2-3; 9 nucleotides line up with TRBD1. Germline CDR1 is MGHRA and CDR2 is YSYEKL. The trim removed 7 bases at V and 1 base at J, leaving 6 bases unmatched. The CDR3 is 15 amino acids. The CDR3 bases are TGCGCCAGCACCTTGGGGACAGGGCGCACAGATACGCAGTATTTT. Protein: CASTLGTGRTDTQYF.

V gene TRBV5-1 combines with J gene TRBJ2-7; tentatively, D is TRBD1 (7 bases). V lost 0 bases and J 6 bases, leaving 13 bases between the germline ends. Germline V gives CDR1 SGHRS, CDR2 YFSETQ. The CDR3 contains 14 residues. The CDR3 sequence is CASSLGQGLFEQYF. CDR3 DNA sequence: TGCGCCAGCAGCTTGGGACAGGGACTCTTCGAGCAGTACTTC.

The CDR3 region is CASSHQGPSTDTQYF. Written as DNA, the CDR3 is TGTGCCAGCAGCCATCAGGGCCCCAGCACAGATACGCAGTATTTT. The chain uses TRBV3-1 (or the pseudogene TRBV3-2) and TRBJ2-3, with D tentatively TRBD1 (5 bases). The CDR3 consists of 15 residues. The germline V and J ends were trimmed by 3 bases and 0 bases, with 10 bases remaining between them. Germline CDR1 reads LGHDT; CDR2 reads YNNKEL (reference sequence).